The rows below give T cell receptor beta chains drawn from one sample of a study of T-cell reconstitution after alpha-beta-depleted transplantation in children. TCRdb used MiXCR to reprocess the PCR reads, holding one entry per CDR3 protein. The sample includes about 210,000 distinct CDR3 sequences, under 20% of them seen just once. Sample: PBMCs, mostly from graft donor cells, taken 360 days after TCRalphabeta/CD19-depleted stem cell transplant. The receptors come from a male patient between 2 and 15 years old who had a stem cell transplant for acute lymphoblastic leukemia, so the T cells may come from the graft donor. Both conserved end residues are part of each CDR3. Fields, in order: D gene, V gene, J gene, clone size, CDR3 DNA, CDR3 protein. The D gene is left open where the match is weak. Expanded clones are given a class, and other clones once, few, many or no size at all.

>-|TRBV15|TRBJ2-2|-
TGTGCCACAGGCATCGGCCAGGGACCCACCGGGGAGCTGTTTTTT
CATGIGQGPTGELFF
>TRBD2|TRBV11-2|TRBJ2-3|-
TGTGCCAGCAGCCTTCGACTAGCGGGGGTGGGGACAGATACGCAGTATTTT
CASSLRLAGVGTDTQYF
>TRBD1|TRBV7-8|TRBJ1-6|-
TGTGCCAGCAGCTTTGGGACAGGGGCTAGCTCCTATAATTCACCCCTCCACTTT
CASSFGTGASSYNSPLHF
>TRBD2|TRBV15|TRBJ2-1|-
TGTGCCACCAGCAGAGGAAGCGGGGGGGCCTCAGATGAGCAGTTCTTC
CATSRGSGGASDEQFF
>-|TRBV5-1|TRBJ2-2|few
TGCGCCAGCAGCTTGGCCGTTGGGAACACCGGGGAGCTGTTTTTT
CASSLAVGNTGELFF
>-|TRBV6-5|TRBJ1-4|-
TGTGCCAGCAGTGCCAAAGGCTGGGCGGGTGAAAAACTGTTTTTT
CASSAKGWAGEKLFF
>-|TRBV10-1|TRBJ2-6|many
TGCGCCAGCAGTGGGAGAGTCGGGTCTCTGGGGGCCAACGTCCTGACTTTC
CASSGRVGSLGANVLTF
>-|TRBV5-1|TRBJ2-1|few
TGCGCCAGCAGCTTGGGTGGGGTATCTACCACTGGGCAGTTCTTC
CASSLGGVSTTGQFF
>TRBD2|TRBV12-3/TRBV12-4|TRBJ2-7|-
TGTGCCAGCAGTATTATAGCGGGGGGGCATGAGCAGTACTTC
CASSIIAGGHEQYF
>TRBD2|TRBV5-1|TRBJ2-1|few
TGCGCCAGCAGCTTGGAAGCAGGACTAGCGGGATACAATGAGCAGTTCTTC
CASSLEAGLAGYNEQFF
>-|TRBV9|TRBJ2-1|few
TGTGCCAGCAGCGTTGGAGTGGATGAGCAGTTCTTC
CASSVGVDEQFF
>-|TRBV21-1|TRBJ2-5|-
TGTGCCAGCAGCAAAGTGTCCGGGAACGGCCAAGAGACCCAGTACTTC
CASSKVSGNGQETQYF
>-|TRBV10-3|TRBJ2-5|-
TGTGCCATCAAGGGGCAGCAAGAGACCCAGTACTTC
CAIKGQQETQYF
>TRBD2|TRBV29-1|TRBJ2-7|few
TGCAGCGCTTCTGCCCCGGGACTAGCCCTCTCCGAGCAGTACTTC
CSASAPGLALSEQYF
>TRBD1|TRBV12-3/TRBV12-4|TRBJ2-5|few
TGTGCCAGCAGTGTCGGGACAGGGGGCGGGGAGACCCAGTACTTC
CASSVGTGGGETQYF
>-|TRBV12-3/TRBV12-4|TRBJ2-1|few
TGTGCCAGCAGGCCCGGACAGCTCAAGCAGTTCTTC
CASRPGQLKQFF
>-|TRBV10-3|TRBJ1-2|few
TGTGCCACGGAAGACCATAACTATGGCTACACCTTC
CATEDHNYGYTF
>-|TRBV18|TRBJ2-2|-
TGTGCCAGCTCACCACAGCCACCGGGACACTCGAACACCGGGGAGCTGTTTTTT
CASSPQPPGHSNTGELFF
>TRBD2|TRBV7-2|TRBJ2-1|few
TGTGCCAGCAGCTTATCTCGGGGGGTGGGCTACAATGAGCAGTTCTTC
CASSLSRGVGYNEQFF
>TRBD2|TRBV18|TRBJ2-3|few
TGTGCCAGCTCACCCCGCGGGGGGGCCGGCACAGATACGCAGTATTTT
CASSPRGGAGTDTQYF
>-|TRBV18|TRBJ2-6|few
TGTGCCAGCGCACTCCTCGGATGGAGAGGGGCCAACGTCCTGACTTTC
CASALLGWRGANVLTF
>-|TRBV6-2/TRBV6-3|TRBJ2-2|few
TGTGCCAGCAGTTATAGCTCAGTTTATACCGGGGAGCTGTTTTTT
CASSYSSVYTGELFF
>-|TRBV7-2|TRBJ2-2|few
TGTGCCAGCAGTCCAACGGGAAGGGGAGCCGGGGAGCTGTTTTTT
CASSPTGRGAGELFF
>-|TRBV29-1|TRBJ2-4|many
TGCAGCGTGGAGAGGACGGACATTCAGTACTTC
CSVERTDIQYF
>-|TRBV12-3/TRBV12-4|TRBJ2-7|-
TGTGCCAGTTCCAGGGAGTTAGACTACGAGCAGTACTTC
CASSRELDYEQYF
>-|TRBV7-9|TRBJ1-2|-
TGTGCCAGCAGCTTAGACGCTGAGGTGGGCTACACCTTC
CASSLDAEVGYTF
>TRBD2|TRBV28|TRBJ2-3|-
TGTGCCAGCCACGACAGTCGGGGGGGGTCCACAGATACGCAGTATTTT
CASHDSRGGSTDTQYF
>TRBD2|TRBV3-1|TRBJ2-5|few
TGTGCCAGCAGCCCGATGACTAGCGGGAGGCAAGAGACCCAGTACTTC
CASSPMTSGRQETQYF
>-|TRBV6-5|TRBJ1-1|-
TGTGCCAGCAGTTACAACTATGAAGCTTTCTTT
CASSYNYEAFF
>-|TRBV7-2|TRBJ2-7|-
TGTGCCAGCAGCCCCGCCGGAGTCCTCTACGAGCAGTACTTC
CASSPAGVLYEQYF
>-|TRBV27|TRBJ1-1|-
TGTGCCAGCGTTCGGGCCACTGAAGCTTTCTTT
CASVRATEAFF
>TRBD2|TRBV12-3/TRBV12-4|TRBJ2-1|many
TGTGCCAGCACCGCGGGAGGAGCGGGAGATGAGCAGTTCTTC
CASTAGGAGDEQFF
>-|TRBV12-3/TRBV12-4|TRBJ1-1|-
TGTGCCAGCAGTCCGGACGACAATGAAGCTTTCTTT
CASSPDDNEAFF
>-|TRBV11-1|TRBJ1-4|-
TGTGCCAGCAGCCCTCGGGCGGTAGGAGATGAAAAACTGTTTTTT
CASSPRAVGDEKLFF
>-|TRBV12-3/TRBV12-4|TRBJ2-3|-
TGTGCCAGCAGGTTCCGGACCCTAGGGGATACGCAGTATTTT
CASRFRTLGDTQYF
>-|TRBV5-1|TRBJ1-1|-
TGCGCCAGCAGCTTGGGGGGACAAAACACTGAAGCTTTCTTT
CASSLGGQNTEAFF
>-|TRBV4-3|TRBJ2-2|-
TGCGCCAGCAGCCAAGTGCGGGGTGGCACCGGGGAGCTGTTTTTT
CASSQVRGGTGELFF
>-|TRBV25-1|TRBJ1-2|-
TGTGCCAGCAGTGAGACAGCTAACTATGGCTACACCTTC
CASSETANYGYTF
>TRBD2|TRBV11-2|TRBJ2-7|-
TGTGCCAGCAGCTTAGATGAACCCCCACTAGCGGGGCGGGACGAGCAGTACTTC
CASSLDEPPLAGRDEQYF
>-|TRBV11-2|TRBJ2-2|-
TGTGCCAGCAGCTTAGATACCAAAACCGGGGAGCTGTTTTTT
CASSLDTKTGELFF
>-|TRBV15|TRBJ1-5|-
TGTGCCACCAGCAGAGATCGGGGGGTCACTAGCATTGTGAACCAGCATTTT
CATSRDRGVTSIVNQHF
>-|TRBV20-1|TRBJ1-1|many
TGCAGTGCTAGACAGGGAATAGTCGCTGAAGCTTTCTTT
CSARQGIVAEAFF
>-|TRBV20-1|TRBJ1-6|-
TGCAGTGCTAGAAATTCACGCTTTTTATCCCCATTTAATTCACCCCTCCACTTT
CSARNSRFLSPFNSPLHF
>TRBD2|TRBV7-2|TRBJ2-7|-
TGTGCCAGCAGCTTACACGGGGGGAATGCCTACGAGCAGTACTTC
CASSLHGGNAYEQYF
>TRBD2|TRBV6-2/TRBV6-3|TRBJ2-1|few
TGTGCCAGCAGTCCCTGGAGCGGGAGGGGCCACAATGAGCAGTTCTTC
CASSPWSGRGHNEQFF
>-|TRBV10-3|TRBJ2-7|few
TGTGCCATCAGTGAGTCGATGGCTAGCTACGAGCAGTACTTC
CAISESMASYEQYF
>-|TRBV6-5|TRBJ1-2|-
TGTGCCAGCAGTTACTCGGGTGGCAGCGACTATGGCTACACCTTC
CASSYSGGSDYGYTF
>-|TRBV7-9|TRBJ2-7|-
TGTGCCAGCAGCCACACAGGGCAACCTTACGAGCAGTACTTC
CASSHTGQPYEQYF
>-|TRBV5-1|TRBJ2-1|-
TGCGCCAGCAGCGGCGGGGTATCAGGTGAGCAGTTCTTC
CASSGGVSGEQFF
>TRBD2|TRBV9|TRBJ2-1|-
TGTGCCAGCAGCGTAGGAGGCGGGGGTGTCTACAATGAGCAGTTCTTC
CASSVGGGGVYNEQFF
>TRBD2|TRBV12-3/TRBV12-4|TRBJ2-5|-
TGTGCCAGCAGTTTAGCAGCGGGCGGGAGGATCCAAGAGACCCAGTACTTC
CASSLAAGGRIQETQYF
>-|TRBV27|TRBJ2-5|-
TGTGCCAGCAGTTCATCGAGGGGACGACTACAAGAGACCCAGTACTTC
CASSSSRGRLQETQYF
>TRBD1|TRBV15|TRBJ2-7|few
TGTGCCACCAGACACGGACAGGCTTACGAGCAGTACTTC
CATRHGQAYEQYF
>-|TRBV4-3|TRBJ2-7|few
TGCGCCAGCAGCCAAGATCGGAGGGTTCTGTACTTC
CASSQDRRVLYF
>-|TRBV6-2/TRBV6-3|TRBJ2-1|few
TGTGCCAGCAGTCGGGACCCAGGGGGGCACAATGAGCAGTTCTTC
CASSRDPGGHNEQFF
>TRBD1|TRBV12-3/TRBV12-4|TRBJ1-3|many
TGTGCCAGCAGTGGAGGTCCTGGACAGGGCTATGGAAACACCATATATTTT
CASSGGPGQGYGNTIYF
>TRBD1|TRBV5-1|TRBJ2-7|-
TGCGCCAGCAGCTTGGGACAGGGTATCTCCTACGAGCAGTACTTC
CASSLGQGISYEQYF
>TRBD1|TRBV2|TRBJ2-7|-
TGTGCCAGCAACCAGGGGGCGGTCTACGAGCAGTACTTC
CASNQGAVYEQYF